A selection of T cell receptor beta chains follows, all from one sample in a study of cytomegalovirus exposure and HLA in healthy donors. Clones were read by immunoSEQ multiplex PCR, and TCRdb kept only the in-frame ones, dropping some. Of 150,000 to 200,000 clones listed, about four fifths were seen once; the top ten hold less than 2%. What was sequenced was PBMCs. The receptors were gathered from a woman aged 25 to 39 in good health and CMV-seronegative. CDR3s include the opening cysteine and the closing phenylalanine or tryptophan. D genes are given only for firm matches. Clone size, where shown, is once, few, many, or a class for clones that have expanded.

CDR3nt: TGTGCCTGGAGTGGGGACAGCCGGAACACTGAAGCTTTCTTT; CDR3aa: CAWSGDSRNTEAFF; abundance: .; d_gene: TRBD1; j_gene: TRBJ1-1; v_gene: TRBV30
CDR3nt: TGTGCCAGCAGTCCCCCCTTACGGTTGCACACTGAAGCTTTCTTT; CDR3aa: CASSPPLRLHTEAFF; abundance: .; d_gene: .; j_gene: TRBJ1-1; v_gene: TRBV6-5
CDR3nt: TGTGCCAGTAGCTTCCTCGGTGAGAGCTACACCTTC; CDR3aa: CASSFLGESYTF; abundance: .; d_gene: .; j_gene: TRBJ1-2; v_gene: TRBV19
CDR3nt: TGTGCCAGCAGCTTCCCGGGACAGGGGAGGCAGTACTTC; CDR3aa: CASSFPGQGRQYF; abundance: .; d_gene: TRBD1; j_gene: TRBJ2-7; v_gene: TRBV7-2
CDR3nt: TGTGCCAGCAGTTCGTCGACAGGCCCCTATGGCTACACCTTC; CDR3aa: CASSSSTGPYGYTF; abundance: .; d_gene: .; j_gene: TRBJ1-2; v_gene: TRBV27
CDR3nt: TGTGCCGGCCGAGGACAAAGGGTGCCTAATGAAAAACTGTTTTTT; CDR3aa: CAGRGQRVPNEKLFF; abundance: few; d_gene: .; j_gene: TRBJ1-4; v_gene: TRBV7-9
CDR3nt: TGTGCCAGCAGTGAAGGGAAGGACAGCTATGGCTACACCTTC; CDR3aa: CASSEGKDSYGYTF; abundance: .; d_gene: .; j_gene: TRBJ1-2; v_gene: TRBV6-1
CDR3nt: TGTGCCAGCGAACGGGGGGGCGGAGAGACCCAGTACTTC; CDR3aa: CASERGGGETQYF; abundance: .; d_gene: TRBD2; j_gene: TRBJ2-5; v_gene: TRBV9
CDR3nt: TGCGCCAGCAGCTTGGTGGGACAGGGCACTGAAGCTTTCTTT; CDR3aa: CASSLVGQGTEAFF; abundance: .; d_gene: TRBD1; j_gene: TRBJ1-1; v_gene: TRBV5-1
CDR3nt: TGTGCCTGGAGTGTACCGTCTTATCCGGGTATGGAGACCCAGTACTTC; CDR3aa: CAWSVPSYPGMETQYF; abundance: .; d_gene: .; j_gene: TRBJ2-5; v_gene: TRBV30
CDR3nt: TGTGCCAGCACCCGTAGCGGAACCAACTACGAGCAGTACTTC; CDR3aa: CASTRSGTNYEQYF; abundance: .; d_gene: .; j_gene: TRBJ2-7; v_gene: TRBV9
CDR3nt: TGTGCCAGCAGTTACCGGTGGGGAAACACCATATATTTT; CDR3aa: CASSYRWGNTIYF; abundance: .; d_gene: .; j_gene: TRBJ1-3; v_gene: TRBV6-6
CDR3nt: TGTGCCTGGAGTGATACTCGCAGGGGCGAGCAGTACTTC; CDR3aa: CAWSDTRRGEQYF; abundance: .; d_gene: .; j_gene: TRBJ2-7; v_gene: TRBV30
CDR3nt: TGCGCCAGCAGCGGAACAACAGGGGGCGGAGCAGATACGCAGTATTTT; CDR3aa: CASSGTTGGGADTQYF; abundance: .; d_gene: TRBD1; j_gene: TRBJ2-3; v_gene: TRBV5-1
CDR3nt: TGTGCCAGCGCACCCCGGGACAGGGGGTACACCGGGGAGCTGTTTTTT; CDR3aa: CASAPRDRGYTGELFF; abundance: few; d_gene: TRBD1; j_gene: TRBJ2-2; v_gene: TRBV19
CDR3nt: TGTGCCAGCAGTCTTTTGGGACAGGGGAATCAGCCCCAGCATTTT; CDR3aa: CASSLLGQGNQPQHF; abundance: .; d_gene: TRBD1; j_gene: TRBJ1-5; v_gene: TRBV6-1
CDR3nt: TGTGCCAGCAGTTTATCGAGATTCCTGGGCCAGCCCCAGCATTTT; CDR3aa: CASSLSRFLGQPQHF; abundance: few; d_gene: .; j_gene: TRBJ1-5; v_gene: TRBV27
CDR3nt: TGTGCCAGCAGCGCAGACAGGAGAGTGGGGACCCAGTACTTC; CDR3aa: CASSADRRVGTQYF; abundance: .; d_gene: .; j_gene: TRBJ2-5; v_gene: TRBV5-6
CDR3nt: TGTGCCAGCTCACCACCTCAGGGTAATACTGAAGCTTTCTTT; CDR3aa: CASSPPQGNTEAFF; abundance: .; d_gene: .; j_gene: TRBJ1-1; v_gene: TRBV18
CDR3nt: TGCGCCAGCAGCTTGGCCCCGGTTAACTATGGCTACACCTTC; CDR3aa: CASSLAPVNYGYTF; abundance: .; d_gene: .; j_gene: TRBJ1-2; v_gene: TRBV5-1
CDR3nt: TGTGCCAGCAGCCCACCGGGACAGGGAAAGACCGGGGAGCTGTTTTTT; CDR3aa: CASSPPGQGKTGELFF; abundance: .; d_gene: TRBD1; j_gene: TRBJ2-2; v_gene: TRBV6-6
CDR3nt: TGTGCCTGGAGTAGTAGTTCGTACAATCAGCCCCAGCATTTT; CDR3aa: CAWSSSSYNQPQHF; abundance: few; d_gene: .; j_gene: TRBJ1-5; v_gene: TRBV30
CDR3nt: TGTGCCAGCAGCTACGGGACTAGCTCTAGAGAGACCCAGTACTTC; CDR3aa: CASSYGTSSRETQYF; abundance: .; d_gene: TRBD2; j_gene: TRBJ2-5; v_gene: TRBV27
CDR3nt: TGTGCCAGCTCCCCGTACGGGGGAACTGAAGCTTTCTTT; CDR3aa: CASSPYGGTEAFF; abundance: .; d_gene: .; j_gene: TRBJ1-1; v_gene: TRBV7-2
CDR3nt: TGTGCCTGGAGTGTACCCCCAGGGGGCCTTAACTATGGCTACACCTTC; CDR3aa: CAWSVPPGGLNYGYTF; abundance: few; d_gene: TRBD1; j_gene: TRBJ1-2; v_gene: TRBV30
CDR3nt: TGCGCCAGCAGCCAAGGACTAGCGGGGTTAGGAGATACGCAGTATTTT; CDR3aa: CASSQGLAGLGDTQYF; abundance: .; d_gene: TRBD2; j_gene: TRBJ2-3; v_gene: TRBV4-3
CDR3nt: TGTGCCAGCAGCTTGGCCGGGACAGGGTTCACCGGGGAGCTGTTTTTT; CDR3aa: CASSLAGTGFTGELFF; abundance: .; d_gene: TRBD1; j_gene: TRBJ2-2; v_gene: TRBV5-4
CDR3nt: TGTGCCAGCAGCTTAATTTTCGCAACTAATGAAAAACTGTTTTTT; CDR3aa: CASSLIFATNEKLFF; abundance: .; d_gene: .; j_gene: TRBJ1-4; v_gene: TRBV7-2
CDR3nt: TGTGCCAGCAGCGGGCCCTATGGCTACACCTTC; CDR3aa: CASSGPYGYTF; abundance: .; d_gene: .; j_gene: TRBJ1-2; v_gene: TRBV9
CDR3nt: TGTGCCAGTACCCAGCCCCCGGACAGGTATAGAAAGCAGTTCTTC; CDR3aa: CASTQPPDRYRKQFF; abundance: .; d_gene: TRBD1; j_gene: TRBJ2-1; v_gene: TRBV27
CDR3nt: TGTGCCAGCAGTTCTCCAACAGGGACGGACTATGGCTACACCTTC; CDR3aa: CASSSPTGTDYGYTF; abundance: .; d_gene: .; j_gene: TRBJ1-2; v_gene: TRBV28
CDR3nt: TGCGCCAGCAGCCAAGTTGGGGGGGGTCAGGTTACGCAGTATTTT; CDR3aa: CASSQVGGGQVTQYF; abundance: .; d_gene: TRBD2; j_gene: TRBJ2-3; v_gene: TRBV4-3
CDR3nt: TGTGCCAGCAGCTTATTCCCAGGACAGGGGCAAAGGAATGAGCAGTTCTTC; CDR3aa: CASSLFPGQGQRNEQFF; abundance: .; d_gene: TRBD1; j_gene: TRBJ2-1; v_gene: TRBV7-6
CDR3nt: TGCGCCAGCAGCCAAGAGGGACAGGCGAACACTGAAGCTTTCTTT; CDR3aa: CASSQEGQANTEAFF; abundance: .; d_gene: TRBD1; j_gene: TRBJ1-1; v_gene: TRBV4-1
CDR3nt: TGTGCCAGCAGCCGTGGACAGGGCGACTATGGCTACACCTTC; CDR3aa: CASSRGQGDYGYTF; abundance: .; d_gene: TRBD1; j_gene: TRBJ1-2; v_gene: TRBV9
CDR3nt: TGTGCCAGCAGCTTAGCGAGGATAACCTACAATGAGCAGTTCTTC; CDR3aa: CASSLARITYNEQFF; abundance: .; d_gene: .; j_gene: TRBJ2-1; v_gene: TRBV7-9
CDR3nt: TGTGCCAGCAGCAAGGAGACAGGGGTTCATGAGCAGTTCTTC; CDR3aa: CASSKETGVHEQFF; abundance: .; d_gene: TRBD1; j_gene: TRBJ2-1; v_gene: TRBV19
CDR3nt: TGTGCCAGTAGTACTCCCGGGACTAGCGGGGGTTATGAGCAGTTCTTC; CDR3aa: CASSTPGTSGGYEQFF; abundance: .; d_gene: TRBD2; j_gene: TRBJ2-1; v_gene: TRBV19
CDR3nt: TGCGCCAGCAGCTTGGATGGGCGGGAATACAATGAGCAGTTCTTC; CDR3aa: CASSLDGREYNEQFF; abundance: .; d_gene: .; j_gene: TRBJ2-1; v_gene: TRBV5-1
CDR3nt: TGTGCCAGCAGCTTACCTAGCGGGGGTTACGAGCAGTACTTC; CDR3aa: CASSLPSGGYEQYF; abundance: .; d_gene: TRBD2; j_gene: TRBJ2-7; v_gene: TRBV7-2
CDR3nt: TGTGCCAGCAGCTTTCGGCTAGCGGGGGGAAGCTCCTACAATGAGCAGTTCTTC; CDR3aa: CASSFRLAGGSSYNEQFF; abundance: .; d_gene: TRBD2; j_gene: TRBJ2-1; v_gene: TRBV11-2
CDR3nt: TGTGCCAGCAGCCCGGGTGGAGCTAACTATGGCTACACCTTC; CDR3aa: CASSPGGANYGYTF; abundance: few; d_gene: .; j_gene: TRBJ1-2; v_gene: TRBV5-4
CDR3nt: TGTGCCATCAGTGAGTTCCTAGCGGGGGGGCGCCTCACTGAAGCTTTCTTT; CDR3aa: CAISEFLAGGRLTEAFF; abundance: once; d_gene: .; j_gene: TRBJ1-1; v_gene: TRBV10-3
CDR3nt: TGCAGCGTTGAAAGTGAACGGTCCTACGAGCAGTACTTC; CDR3aa: CSVESERSYEQYF; abundance: .; d_gene: .; j_gene: TRBJ2-7; v_gene: TRBV29-1
CDR3nt: TGTGCCAGCTCACCAGGCAATCGCCAAGAGACCCAGTACTTC; CDR3aa: CASSPGNRQETQYF; abundance: few; d_gene: .; j_gene: TRBJ2-5; v_gene: TRBV18
CDR3nt: TGTGCCTGGAGTGTAGAGGTGGACTATGGCTACACCTTC; CDR3aa: CAWSVEVDYGYTF; abundance: .; d_gene: .; j_gene: TRBJ1-2; v_gene: TRBV30
CDR3nt: TGCGCCAGCAGAGAGGGACAGGCCCCTCACCCAACTAATGAAAAACTGTTTTTT; CDR3aa: CASREGQAPHPTNEKLFF; abundance: .; d_gene: TRBD1; j_gene: TRBJ1-4; v_gene: TRBV5-1
CDR3nt: TGTGCCAGCAGTGACCAGGGACAGGGGGGCGGTGGCTACACCTTC; CDR3aa: CASSDQGQGGGGYTF; abundance: .; d_gene: TRBD1; j_gene: TRBJ1-2; v_gene: TRBV2
CDR3nt: TGTGCCAGCAGCCAACCCCCCGGGACAGGAGGTTCCAATTCACCCCTCCACTTT; CDR3aa: CASSQPPGTGGSNSPLHF; abundance: .; d_gene: TRBD1; j_gene: TRBJ1-6; v_gene: TRBV7-9
CDR3nt: TGTGCCAGCAGTTTATCAGGCCCCCGGGGGGGCTATGGCTACACCTTC; CDR3aa: CASSLSGPRGGYGYTF; abundance: .; d_gene: .; j_gene: TRBJ1-2; v_gene: TRBV27
CDR3nt: TGTGCCAGCAGCGTAGGGGACAGGGCTAACTATGGCTACACCTTC; CDR3aa: CASSVGDRANYGYTF; abundance: .; d_gene: TRBD1; j_gene: TRBJ1-2; v_gene: TRBV9
CDR3nt: TGTGCCAGCAGCCAAGAGGCAGGGATCTACGAGCAGTACTTC; CDR3aa: CASSQEAGIYEQYF; abundance: .; d_gene: .; j_gene: TRBJ2-7; v_gene: TRBV7-8